This T cell receptor beta chain was found in a study of CD8 T cells in ankylosing spondylitis. TCRdb itself ran the 5' RACE reads through MiXCR, one entry per CDR3 protein. The sample holds some 270,000 distinct CDR3 sequences, around 32% seen once. This CDR3 comprises 14 residues. Per the germline V gene, CDR1 is DFQATT and CDR2 is SNEGSKA (reference sequence). V gave up 5 bases and J gave up 2 bases; unmatched junction bases: 4. Material: blood, either unsorted or a sorted T cell fraction (not recorded which). The receptor's source is a male donor with ankylosing spondylitis or in good health (not recorded which). The genes are TRBV20-1 and TRBJ2-3, with 10 bases lining up with TRBD1. CDR3 residues: CSAARQGATDTQYF. For the CDR3, the DNA is TGCAGTGCTGCCCGACAGGGGGCCACAGATACGCAGTATTTT.